Sequencing of this T cell receptor (beta chain) was carried out in a study of blood T cell repertoires in COVID-19. Study information: Samples of COVID-19 (acute and convalescent) were obtained from the United States, Italy and Spain. T cells, B-cell-depleted T cells, or PBMCs supplied cDNA or gDNA.

Germline CDR1 and CDR2: LGHDT and YNNKEL (reference sequence). The CDR3 contains 15 residues. Trimming stripped 0 bases from V and 5 bases from J, with 10 bases between. As processed by the authors: Amplification of reference gene primers was used by the study to estimate nucleated cell counts. The table came from immunoSEQ multiplex PCR; TCRdb's copy has only in-frame clones and leaves some out. V and J calls and clone size are as listed in that table; D and trimming were resolved from the DNA. The sample has 15,000 to 16,000 clones; around three quarters are singletons. Input material: peripheral blood. The V call is TRBV3-1 (or the pseudogene TRBV3-2), the J call TRBJ2-2; D is unclear. The origin of this receptor is a man in his 70s with active or convalescent COVID-19. CDR3 DNA: TGTGCCAGCAGCCAAGATCGACTGACTACCGGGGAGCTGTTTTTT. Protein product: CASSQDRLTTGELFF.